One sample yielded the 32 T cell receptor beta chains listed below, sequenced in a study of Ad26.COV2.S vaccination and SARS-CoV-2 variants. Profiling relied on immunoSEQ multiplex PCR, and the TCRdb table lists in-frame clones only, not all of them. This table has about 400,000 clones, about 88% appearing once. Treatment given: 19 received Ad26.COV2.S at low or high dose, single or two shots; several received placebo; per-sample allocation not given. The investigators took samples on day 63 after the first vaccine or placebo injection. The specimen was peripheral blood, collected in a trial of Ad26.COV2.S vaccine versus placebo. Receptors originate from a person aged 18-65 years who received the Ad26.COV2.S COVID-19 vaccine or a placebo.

The DNA for the CDR3 is TGTGCCAGTAGTATAAGGGGGGGCCTGGCCAAAAACATTCAGTACTTC. Its translation is CASSIRGGLAKNIQYF. V usage is TRBV19 and J usage is TRBJ2-4, with a possible D match to TRBD2 (7 bases). The CDR3 has 16 amino acids. Looked up from germline, CDR1 is LNHDA and CDR2 is SQIVND (reference sequence). V lost 2 bases and J lost 1, with 12 bases in between.

CDR3 sequence reads: CASTPVAGQGAEKLFF. CDR3 nucleotides: TGTGCCAGCACCCCTGTTGCGGGACAGGGGGCAGAAAAACTGTTTTTT. This chain connects TRBV6-6 to TRBJ1-4; 12 nucleotides line up with TRBD1. V was clipped by 7 bases and J by 8 bases; unmatched bases: 11. The germline CDR1 and CDR2 sequences are MNHNY and SVGAGI (reference sequence). The CDR3 is 16 residues long.

The CDR3 here is CASSIGLAGLYQETQYF. In DNA form, the CDR3 reads TGTGCCAGTAGTATCGGACTAGCGGGGCTGTACCAAGAGACCCAGTACTTC. V is TRBV19 and J is TRBJ2-5, with 12 positions matching TRBD2. The CDR3 totals 17 residues. The trim removed 3 bases at V and 0 bases at J, leaving 5 bases unmatched. Germline values: CDR1 LNHDA, CDR2 SQIVND (reference sequence).

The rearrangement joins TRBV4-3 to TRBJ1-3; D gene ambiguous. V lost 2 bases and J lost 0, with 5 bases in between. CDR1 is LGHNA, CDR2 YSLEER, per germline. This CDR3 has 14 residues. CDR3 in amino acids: CASSQFRSGNTIYF. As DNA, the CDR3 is TGCGCCAGCAGCCAATTTCGCTCTGGAAACACCATATATTTT.

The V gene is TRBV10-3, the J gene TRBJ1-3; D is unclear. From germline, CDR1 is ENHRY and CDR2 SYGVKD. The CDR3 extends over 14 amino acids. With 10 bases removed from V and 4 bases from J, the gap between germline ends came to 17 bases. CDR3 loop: CATQDLGRGNTIYF. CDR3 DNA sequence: TGTGCCACCCAAGATTTGGGGAGGGGAAACACCATATATTTT.

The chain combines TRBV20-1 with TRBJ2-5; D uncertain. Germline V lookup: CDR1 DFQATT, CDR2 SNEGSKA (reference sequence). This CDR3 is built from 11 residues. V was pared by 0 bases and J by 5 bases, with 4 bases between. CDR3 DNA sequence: TGCAGTGCTAGAGATATGGAGACCCAGTACTTC. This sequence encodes CSARDMETQYF.

CDR3 amino acids: CASSQATEAFF. The CDR3 DNA sequence: TGCGCCAGCAGCCAGGCCACTGAAGCTTTCTTT. The chain links TRBV4-1 to TRBJ1-1; D remains ambiguous. V gave up 3 bases and J gave up 4 bases, with 3 bases separating them. The CDR3 has 11 residues. Per germline, CDR1 MGHRA and CDR2 YSYEKL.

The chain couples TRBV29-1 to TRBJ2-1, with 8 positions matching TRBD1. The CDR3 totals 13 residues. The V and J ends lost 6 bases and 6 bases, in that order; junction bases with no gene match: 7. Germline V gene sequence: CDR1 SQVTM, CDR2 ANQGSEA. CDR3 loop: CSVPDREVNEQFF. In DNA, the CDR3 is TGCAGCGTCCCGGACAGGGAGGTCAATGAGCAGTTCTTC.

In nucleotides, the CDR3 is TGTGCCAGCAGCTTAGCGCTAGCGGGGGGGAATCACAATGAGCAGTTCTTC. As protein: CASSLALAGGNHNEQFF. The chain joins TRBV11-3 to TRBJ2-1; 12 nucleotides line up with TRBD2. Trimming removed 1 base from V and 5 bases from J; junction bases left unmatched: 6. The CDR3 runs 17 residues. The germline CDR1 and CDR2 sequences are SGHNT and YENEEA.

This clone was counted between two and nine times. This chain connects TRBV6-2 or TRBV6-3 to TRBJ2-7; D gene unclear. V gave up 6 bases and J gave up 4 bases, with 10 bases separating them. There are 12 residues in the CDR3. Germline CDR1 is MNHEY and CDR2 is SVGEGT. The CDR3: CASSLTLYEQYF. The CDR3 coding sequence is TGTGCCAGCAGCCTGACACTTTACGAGCAGTACTTC.

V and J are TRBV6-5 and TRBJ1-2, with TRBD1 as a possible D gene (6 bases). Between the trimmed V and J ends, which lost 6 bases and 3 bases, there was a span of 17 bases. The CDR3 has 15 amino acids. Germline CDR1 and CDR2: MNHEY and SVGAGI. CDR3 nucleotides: TGTGCCAGCAGCGACAAATGGGGGGGCTACTATGGCTACACCTTC. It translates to CASSDKWGGYYGYTF.

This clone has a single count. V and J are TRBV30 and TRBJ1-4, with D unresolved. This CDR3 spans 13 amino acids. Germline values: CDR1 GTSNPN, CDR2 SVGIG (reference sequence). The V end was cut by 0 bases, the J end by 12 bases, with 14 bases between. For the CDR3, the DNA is TGTGCCTGGAGTGTAAACTGGGCCTCGGAACTGTTTTTT. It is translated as CAWSVNWASELFF.

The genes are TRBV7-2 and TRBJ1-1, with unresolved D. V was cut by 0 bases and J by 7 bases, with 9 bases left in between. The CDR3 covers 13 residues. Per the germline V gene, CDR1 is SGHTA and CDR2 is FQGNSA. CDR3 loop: CASSLATAGEAFF. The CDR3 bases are TGTGCCAGCAGCTTAGCTACGGCGGGTGAAGCTTTCTTT.

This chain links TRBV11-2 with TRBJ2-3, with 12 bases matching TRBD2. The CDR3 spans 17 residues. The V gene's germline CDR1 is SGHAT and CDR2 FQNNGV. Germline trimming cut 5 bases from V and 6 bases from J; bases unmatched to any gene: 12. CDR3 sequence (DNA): TGTGCCAGCAGCGACAGGACTAGCGGGGCCTTGGAGGATACGCAGTATTTT. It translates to CASSDRTSGALEDTQYF. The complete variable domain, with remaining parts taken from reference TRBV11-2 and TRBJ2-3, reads EAGVAQSPRYKIIEKRQSVAFWCNPISGHATLYWYQQILGQGPKLLIQFQNNGVVDDSQLPKDRFSAERLKGVDSTLKIQPAKLEDSAVYLCASSDRTSGALEDTQYFGPGTRLTVL.

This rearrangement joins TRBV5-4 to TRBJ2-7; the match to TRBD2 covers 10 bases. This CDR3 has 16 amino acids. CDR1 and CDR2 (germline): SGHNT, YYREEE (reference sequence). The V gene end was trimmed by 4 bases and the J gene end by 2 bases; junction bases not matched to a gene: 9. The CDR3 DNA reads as TGTGCCAGCAGCCCCCAGGTGAGCGGGGGGGCCTACGAGCAGTACTTC. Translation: CASSPQVSGGAYEQYF.

The chain's CDR3 is CASSLVSQETQYF. CDR3 nucleotide sequence: TGTGCCAGCAGCTTAGTGAGCCAAGAGACCCAGTACTTC. The chain recombines TRBV7-2 with TRBJ2-5, with D unclear. CDR1 is SGHTA and CDR2 is FQGNSA in the germline V gene. CDR3 length: 13 residues. Trimming took 1 base from V and 1 from J, leaving 4 bases between them.

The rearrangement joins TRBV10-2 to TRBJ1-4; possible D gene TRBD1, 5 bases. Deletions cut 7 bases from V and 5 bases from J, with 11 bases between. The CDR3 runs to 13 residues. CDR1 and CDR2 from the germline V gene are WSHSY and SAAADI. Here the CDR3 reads CASKDTENEKLFF. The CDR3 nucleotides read TGCGCCAGCAAGGACACCGAAAATGAAAAACTGTTTTTT.

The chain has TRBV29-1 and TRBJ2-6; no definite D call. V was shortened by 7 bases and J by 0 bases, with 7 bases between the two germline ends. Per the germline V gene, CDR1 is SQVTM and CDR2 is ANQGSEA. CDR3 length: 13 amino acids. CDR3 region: CSGWSSGANVLTF. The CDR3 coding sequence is TGCAGCGGATGGAGCTCTGGGGCCAACGTCCTGACTTTC.

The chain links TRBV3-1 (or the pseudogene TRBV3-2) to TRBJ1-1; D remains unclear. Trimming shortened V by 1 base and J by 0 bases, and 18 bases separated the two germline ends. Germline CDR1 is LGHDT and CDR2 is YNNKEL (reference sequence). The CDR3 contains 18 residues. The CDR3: CASSQGVVTEDMNTEAFF. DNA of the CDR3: TGTGCCAGCAGCCAAGGGGTGGTCACGGAAGACATGAACACTGAAGCTTTCTTT.

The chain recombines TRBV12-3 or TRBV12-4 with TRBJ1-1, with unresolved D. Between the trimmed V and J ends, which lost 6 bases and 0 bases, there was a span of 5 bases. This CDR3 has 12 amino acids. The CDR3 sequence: CASRNLNTEAFF. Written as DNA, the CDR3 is TGTGCCAGCAGAAACCTGAACACTGAAGCTTTCTTT.

The CDR3 loop is CASSSTGRTETQYF. The CDR3 nucleotides read TGCGCCAGCAGCTCCACAGGACGGACAGAGACCCAGTACTTC. This rearrangement joins TRBV5-1 to TRBJ2-5; tentative D call: TRBD1 (5 bases). The germline CDR1 and CDR2 sequences are SGHRS and YFSETQ. V dropped 3 bases and J dropped 4 bases, with 13 bases sitting between them. The CDR3 contains 14 residues.

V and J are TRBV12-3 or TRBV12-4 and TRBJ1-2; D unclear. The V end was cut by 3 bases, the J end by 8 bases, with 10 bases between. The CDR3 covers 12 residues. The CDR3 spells CASSLDLSGYTF. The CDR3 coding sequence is TGTGCCAGCAGTTTGGACCTCTCGGGCTACACCTTC.

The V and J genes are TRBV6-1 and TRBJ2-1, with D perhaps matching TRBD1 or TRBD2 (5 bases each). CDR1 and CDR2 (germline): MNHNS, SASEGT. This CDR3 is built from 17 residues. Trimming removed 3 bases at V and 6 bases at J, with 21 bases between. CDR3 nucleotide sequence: TGTGCCAGCAGTGACGCAACGAGGGGTCCTCACTCCAATGAGCAGTTCTTC. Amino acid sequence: CASSDATRGPHSNEQFF.

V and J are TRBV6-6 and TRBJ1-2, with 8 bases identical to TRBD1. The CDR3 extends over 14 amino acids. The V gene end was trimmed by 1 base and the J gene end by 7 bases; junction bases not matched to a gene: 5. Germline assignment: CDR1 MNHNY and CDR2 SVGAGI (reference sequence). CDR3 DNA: TGTGCCAGCAGTTACTTACAGGGGGGCAGTGGCTACACCTTC. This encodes CASSYLQGGSGYTF.

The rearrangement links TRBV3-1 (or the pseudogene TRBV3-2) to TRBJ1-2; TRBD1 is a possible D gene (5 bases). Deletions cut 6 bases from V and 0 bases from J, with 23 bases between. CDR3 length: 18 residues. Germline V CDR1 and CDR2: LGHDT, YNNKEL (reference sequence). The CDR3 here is CASRLLGGEGTSNYGYTF. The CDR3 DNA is TGTGCCAGCAGGTTGCTTGGAGGGGAGGGGACCTCTAACTATGGCTACACCTTC.

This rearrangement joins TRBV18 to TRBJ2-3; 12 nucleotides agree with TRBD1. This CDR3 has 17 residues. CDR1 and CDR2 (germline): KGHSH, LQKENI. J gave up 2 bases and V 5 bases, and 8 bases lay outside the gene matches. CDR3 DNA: TGTGCCAGCTCATGGGACAGGGGGCCCCCCCCCACAGATACGCAGTATTTT. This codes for CASSWDRGPPPTDTQYF.

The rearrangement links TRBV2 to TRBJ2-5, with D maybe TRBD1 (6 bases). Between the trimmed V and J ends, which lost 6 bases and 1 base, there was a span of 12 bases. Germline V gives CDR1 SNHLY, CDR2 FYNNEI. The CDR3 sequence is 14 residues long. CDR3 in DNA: TGTGCCAGCAGACAAACAGGGAGCCAAGAGACCCAGTACTTC. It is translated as CASRQTGSQETQYF.

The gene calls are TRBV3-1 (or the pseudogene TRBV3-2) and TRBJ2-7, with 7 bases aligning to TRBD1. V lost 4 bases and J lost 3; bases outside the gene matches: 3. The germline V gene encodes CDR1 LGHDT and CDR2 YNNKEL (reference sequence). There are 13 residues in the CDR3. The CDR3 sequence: CASSRRDSYEQYF. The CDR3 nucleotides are TGTGCCAGCAGCCGCCGGGACAGCTACGAGCAGTACTTC.

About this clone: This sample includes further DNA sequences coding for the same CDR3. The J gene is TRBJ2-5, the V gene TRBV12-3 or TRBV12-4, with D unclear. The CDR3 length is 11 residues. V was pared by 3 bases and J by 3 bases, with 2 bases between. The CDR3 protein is CASSLKETQYF. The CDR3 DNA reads TGTGCCAGCAGTTTGAAAGAGACCCAGTACTTC.

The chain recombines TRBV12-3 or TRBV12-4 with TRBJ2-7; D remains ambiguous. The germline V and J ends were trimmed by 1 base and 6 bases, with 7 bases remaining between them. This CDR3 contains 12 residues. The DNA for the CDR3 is TGTGCCAGCAGTTTAGGGGCGCGCGAGCAGTACTTC. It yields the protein CASSLGAREQYF.

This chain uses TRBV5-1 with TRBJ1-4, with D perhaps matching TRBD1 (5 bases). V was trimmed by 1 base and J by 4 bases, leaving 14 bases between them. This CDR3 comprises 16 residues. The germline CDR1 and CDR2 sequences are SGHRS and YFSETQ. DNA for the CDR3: TGCGCCAGCAGCTTGTATTCGGGGGGAGGTAATGAAAAACTGTTTTTT. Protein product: CASSLYSGGGNEKLFF.

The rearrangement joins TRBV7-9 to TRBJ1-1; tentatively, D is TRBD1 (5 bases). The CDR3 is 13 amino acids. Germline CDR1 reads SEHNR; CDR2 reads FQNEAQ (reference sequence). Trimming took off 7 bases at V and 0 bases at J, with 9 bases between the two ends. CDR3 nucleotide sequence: TGTGCCAGCACCCTGGGGGTGAACACTGAAGCTTTCTTT. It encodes CASTLGVNTEAFF.